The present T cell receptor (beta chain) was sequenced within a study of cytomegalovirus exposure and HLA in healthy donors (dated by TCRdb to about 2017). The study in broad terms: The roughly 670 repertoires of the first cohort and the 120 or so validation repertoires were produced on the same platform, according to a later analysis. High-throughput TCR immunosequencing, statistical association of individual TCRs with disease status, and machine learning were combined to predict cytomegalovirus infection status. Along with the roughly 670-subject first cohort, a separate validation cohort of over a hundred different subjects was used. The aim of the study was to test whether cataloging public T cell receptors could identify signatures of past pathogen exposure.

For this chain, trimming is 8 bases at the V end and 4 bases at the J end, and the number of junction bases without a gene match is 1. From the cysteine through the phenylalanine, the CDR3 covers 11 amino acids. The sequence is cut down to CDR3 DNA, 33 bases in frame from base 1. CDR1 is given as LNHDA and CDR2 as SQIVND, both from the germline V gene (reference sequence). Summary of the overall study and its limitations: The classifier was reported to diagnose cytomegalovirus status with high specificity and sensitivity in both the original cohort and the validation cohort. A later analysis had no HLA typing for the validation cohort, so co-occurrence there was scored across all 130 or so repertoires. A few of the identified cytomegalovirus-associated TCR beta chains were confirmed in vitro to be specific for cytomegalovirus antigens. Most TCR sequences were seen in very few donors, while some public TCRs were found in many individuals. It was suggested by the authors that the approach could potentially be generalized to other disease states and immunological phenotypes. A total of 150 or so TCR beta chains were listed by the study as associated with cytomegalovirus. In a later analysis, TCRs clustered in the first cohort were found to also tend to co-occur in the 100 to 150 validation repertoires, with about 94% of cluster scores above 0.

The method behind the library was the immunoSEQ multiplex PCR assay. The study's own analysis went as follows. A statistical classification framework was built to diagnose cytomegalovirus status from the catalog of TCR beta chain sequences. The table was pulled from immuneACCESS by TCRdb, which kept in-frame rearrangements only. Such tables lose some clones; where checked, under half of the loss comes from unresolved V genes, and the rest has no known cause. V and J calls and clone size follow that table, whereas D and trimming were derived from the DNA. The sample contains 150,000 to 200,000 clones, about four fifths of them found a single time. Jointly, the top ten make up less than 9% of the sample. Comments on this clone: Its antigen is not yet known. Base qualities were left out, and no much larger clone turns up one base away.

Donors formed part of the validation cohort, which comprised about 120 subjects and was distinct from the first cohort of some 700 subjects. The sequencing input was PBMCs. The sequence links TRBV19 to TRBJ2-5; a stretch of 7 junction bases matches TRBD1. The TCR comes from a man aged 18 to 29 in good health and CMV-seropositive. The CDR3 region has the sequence CASQGVETQYF. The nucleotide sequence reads TGTGCCAGTCAGGGGGTAGAGACCCAGTACTTC.